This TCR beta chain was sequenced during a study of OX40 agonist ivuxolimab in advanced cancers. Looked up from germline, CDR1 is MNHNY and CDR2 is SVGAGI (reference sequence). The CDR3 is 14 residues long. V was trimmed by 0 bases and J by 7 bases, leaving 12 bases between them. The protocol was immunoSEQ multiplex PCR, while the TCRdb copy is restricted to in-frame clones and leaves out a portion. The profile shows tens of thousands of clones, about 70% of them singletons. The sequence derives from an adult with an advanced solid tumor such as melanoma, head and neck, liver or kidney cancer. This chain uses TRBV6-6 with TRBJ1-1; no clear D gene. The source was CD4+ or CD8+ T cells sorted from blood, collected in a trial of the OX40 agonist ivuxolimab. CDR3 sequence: CASSYSNRGNEAFF. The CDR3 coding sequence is TGTGCCAGCAGTTACTCGAATCGGGGAAATGAAGCTTTCTTT.